A selection of T cell receptor beta chains follows, all from one sample in a study of shared clonotypes between healthy human individuals. Assay used: immunoSEQ multiplex PCR; TCRdb lists only in-frame clones, some missing. The sample includes over 950,000 clones, roughly 77% of them seen just once. The sequenced sample was memory CD4+ T cells from PBMCs. All receptors derive from a man aged 18 to 30 in good health. Some clones in this sample may be carry-over from other donors' samples. The CDR3 runs from the conserved cysteine through the conserved F or W. The D gene is left open where the match is weak. Clone size is stated in some rows and not others, as once, few, many or a class when expanded.

CDR3: CASSLSRRGYSNQPQHF
DNA: TGTGCCAGCTCACTTTCGAGGAGGGGTTATAGCAATCAGCCCCAGCATTTT
J: TRBJ1-5
V: TRBV7-9
size: once
D: -

CDR3: CASSLPVALNTEAFF
DNA: TGTGCCAGCAGTCTGCCAGTGGCCCTAAACACTGAAGCTTTCTTT
J: TRBJ1-1
V: TRBV28
size: -
D: -

CDR3: CASSPGRYVSEQYF
DNA: TGTGCCAGCAGCCCGGGACGGTACGTTTCGGAGCAGTACTTC
J: TRBJ2-7
V: TRBV9
size: few
D: -

CDR3: CASSPGTSVYEQYF
DNA: TGCGCCAGCAGCCCCGGGACTAGCGTCTACGAGCAGTACTTC
J: TRBJ2-7
V: TRBV5-1
size: few
D: TRBD2

CDR3: CASSLVSLGNTIYF
DNA: TGCGCCAGCAGCTTGGTGTCACTTGGAAACACCATATATTTT
J: TRBJ1-3
V: TRBV5-1
size: many
D: -

CDR3: CSATTGGPDTQYF
DNA: TGCAGCGCTACGACAGGGGGCCCAGATACGCAGTATTTT
J: TRBJ2-3
V: TRBV29-1
size: -
D: TRBD1

CDR3: CASSPGQGGFYEQYF
DNA: TGTGCCAGCAGCCCGGGACAGGGAGGATTCTACGAGCAGTACTTC
J: TRBJ2-7
V: TRBV9
size: -
D: TRBD1

CDR3: CASSIQGVYEQYF
DNA: TGTGCCAGCAGTATACAGGGGGTCTACGAGCAGTACTTC
J: TRBJ2-7
V: TRBV6-1
size: few
D: TRBD1

CDR3: CASSGRGGDIPHQPQHF
DNA: TGTGCCAGCAGTGGCCGAGGCGGGGATATACCACATCAGCCCCAGCATTTT
J: TRBJ1-5
V: TRBV2
size: -
D: -

CDR3: CASSEEGDSYEQYF
DNA: TGTGCCAGCAGCGAGGAGGGAGACTCCTACGAGCAGTACTTC
J: TRBJ2-7
V: TRBV9
size: -
D: -

CDR3: CASSLASGHEQYF
DNA: TGCGCCAGCAGCTTGGCTAGCGGCCACGAGCAGTACTTC
J: TRBJ2-7
V: TRBV5-1
size: -
D: TRBD2

CDR3: CAIRDNSNQPQHF
DNA: TGTGCCATCAGGGACAATAGCAATCAGCCCCAGCATTTT
J: TRBJ1-5
V: TRBV10-3
size: -
D: -

CDR3: CASSDDRGRQPQHF
DNA: TGTGCCAGCAGTGACGACAGGGGGCGGCAGCCCCAGCATTTT
J: TRBJ1-5
V: TRBV2
size: few
D: TRBD1

CDR3: CASSEIDYYNEQFF
DNA: TGTGCCAGCAGCGAAATAGACTACTACAATGAGCAGTTCTTC
J: TRBJ2-1
V: TRBV2
size: few
D: -

CDR3: CASSQGVYYGYTF
DNA: TGTGCCAGCAGCCAAGGAGTGTACTATGGCTACACCTTC
J: TRBJ1-2
V: TRBV14
size: -
D: -

CDR3: CASSFPRDYRGPNEQFF
DNA: TGTGCCAGCAGCTTCCCCCGGGACTATCGGGGGCCCAATGAGCAGTTCTTC
J: TRBJ2-1
V: TRBV5-4
size: many
D: -

CDR3: CASSPNGQGGQKQYF
DNA: TGTGCCAGCTCACCGAACGGACAGGGGGGCCAGAAGCAGTACTTC
J: TRBJ2-7
V: TRBV18
size: -
D: TRBD1

CDR3: CASSLSGGNTIYF
DNA: TGTGCCAGCAGCCTTTCGGGGGGAAACACCATATATTTT
J: TRBJ1-3
V: TRBV7-9
size: few
D: -

CDR3: CASSFNAGKNTEAFF
DNA: TGTGCCAGCAGCTTTAACGCAGGGAAGAACACTGAAGCTTTCTTT
J: TRBJ1-1
V: TRBV7-2
size: -
D: -

CDR3: CATGHSRGNGYTF
DNA: TGTGCCACTGGACACTCCCGGGGGAATGGCTACACCTTC
J: TRBJ1-2
V: TRBV28
size: -
D: -

CDR3: CASSLGTSGSGTDTQYF
DNA: TGCGCCAGCAGCCTCGGGACTAGCGGGAGTGGGACAGATACGCAGTATTTT
J: TRBJ2-3
V: TRBV5-1
size: -
D: TRBD2

CDR3: CASSLSHYEQYF
DNA: TGTGCCAGCAGCTTATCCCACTACGAGCAGTACTTC
J: TRBJ2-7
V: TRBV7-9
size: -
D: -

CDR3: CASSHLDRAYEQYF
DNA: TGCGCCAGCAGCCACTTGGACAGAGCATACGAGCAGTACTTC
J: TRBJ2-7
V: TRBV4-3
size: -
D: -

CDR3: CASSDRGQSYNEQFF
DNA: TGCGCCAGCAGCGACAGGGGGCAGTCCTACAATGAGCAGTTCTTC
J: TRBJ2-1
V: TRBV5-1
size: -
D: TRBD1

CDR3: CASSEGGSTYGYTF
DNA: TGTGCCAGCAGTGAAGGGGGTTCTACCTATGGCTACACCTTC
J: TRBJ1-2
V: TRBV6-1
size: -
D: -

CDR3: CASSASGTTGNTIYF
DNA: TGTGCCAGCAGCGCATCCGGGACAACAGGAAACACCATATATTTT
J: TRBJ1-3
V: TRBV9
size: few
D: -

CDR3: CATPTIRDGYGYTF
DNA: TGTGCCACCCCGACAATAAGGGACGGCTATGGCTACACCTTC
J: TRBJ1-2
V: TRBV2
size: -
D: -

CDR3: CATRSSYQETQYF
DNA: TGTGCCACCCGGTCCTCCTACCAAGAGACCCAGTACTTC
J: TRBJ2-5
V: TRBV28
size: once
D: -

CDR3: CSATQSTDTQYF
DNA: TGCAGCGCCACACAGAGCACAGATACGCAGTATTTT
J: TRBJ2-3
V: TRBV29-1
size: -
D: -

CDR3: CASSVGQASEAFF
DNA: TGTGCCAGCAGTGTGGGACAAGCCTCTGAAGCTTTCTTT
J: TRBJ1-1
V: TRBV6-1
size: -
D: -

CDR3: CASSLEGGSEKLFF
DNA: TGTGCCAGCAGCTTAGAAGGGGGCAGTGAAAAACTGTTTTTT
J: TRBJ1-4
V: TRBV11-2
size: -
D: TRBD1

CDR3: CASSPPGTVSYEQYF
DNA: TGTGCCAGTAGTCCTCCGGGAACGGTCTCCTACGAGCAGTACTTC
J: TRBJ2-7
V: TRBV19
size: -
D: -

CDR3: CASSATIRAFF
DNA: TGTGCCAGCAGCGCAACGATCAGGGCTTTCTTT
J: TRBJ1-1
V: TRBV7-2
size: -
D: -

CDR3: CASSGSPGETQYF
DNA: TGTGCCAGCAGCGGAAGTCCAGGAGAGACCCAGTACTTC
J: TRBJ2-5
V: TRBV9
size: few
D: -

CDR3: CASSDGTSGVYEQYF
DNA: TGTGCCAGCAGTGATGGGACTAGCGGGGTCTACGAGCAGTACTTC
J: TRBJ2-7
V: TRBV25-1
size: -
D: TRBD2

CDR3: CASSATILAGELFF
DNA: TGTGCCAGCAGCGCCACCATCCTTGCCGGGGAGCTGTTTTTT
J: TRBJ2-2
V: TRBV7-7
size: -
D: -

CDR3: CATSRTPPGLATVSYNEQFF
DNA: TGTGCCACCAGCAGAACACCCCCGGGACTAGCGACTGTCTCCTACAATGAGCAGTTCTTC
J: TRBJ2-1
V: TRBV15
size: -
D: TRBD2

CDR3: CASSPAGTVGRGYTF
DNA: TGTGCCAGCAGCCCTGCTGGGACAGTAGGACGTGGCTACACCTTC
J: TRBJ1-2
V: TRBV5-5
size: -
D: TRBD1

CDR3: CSVASEGMGEQYF
DNA: TGCAGCGTTGCCTCCGAGGGGATGGGCGAGCAGTACTTC
J: TRBJ2-7
V: TRBV29-1
size: -
D: -

CDR3: CASSQVMGATNEKLFF
DNA: TGCGCCAGCAGCCAAGTAATGGGAGCAACTAATGAAAAACTGTTTTTT
J: TRBJ1-4
V: TRBV4-3
size: -
D: -

CDR3: CASSVMGQSNQPQHF
DNA: TGTGCCAGCAGCGTCATGGGACAGTCTAATCAGCCCCAGCATTTT
J: TRBJ1-5
V: TRBV2
size: -
D: TRBD1